This is a list of T cell receptor beta chains from one sample in a study of memory CD4+ T cells and cytomegalovirus serostatus. Measured with immunoSEQ multiplex PCR; TCRdb has only the in-frame clones, and not every one. The sample has tens of thousands of clones, about three quarters seen once; the top ten hold roughly 4.4%. The sample was memory CD4+ T cells from blood. Receptor source: an adult in good health and CMV-seropositive. CDR3s include the opening cysteine and the closing phenylalanine or tryptophan. D genes are given only for firm matches. Clone size appears in some rows only: once, few, many, or a class for an expanded clone.

clone_size	d_call	v_call	j_call	cdr3_nt	cdr3_aa
-	-	TRBV29-1	TRBJ2-1	TGCAGCCACCTATCCTACAATGAGCAGTTCTTC	CSHLSYNEQFF
-	-	TRBV21-1	TRBJ2-7	TGTGCCAGCAGCAAAGTAGGGGAAGGGGGAGAGCAGTACTTC	CASSKVGEGGEQYF
-	-	TRBV28	TRBJ1-2	TGTGCCAGCAGTTTATGGTCAGCGAGAGGCTACACCTTC	CASSLWSARGYTF
-	-	TRBV7-9	TRBJ2-7	TGTGCCAGCAGCTCACAGGGAGGCCTCTACGAGCAGTACTTC	CASSSQGGLYEQYF
-	TRBD1	TRBV4-1	TRBJ2-5	TGCGCCAGCAGCGTCCGACAGGGGCGTCAAGAGACCCAGTACTTC	CASSVRQGRQETQYF
once	TRBD1	TRBV10-3	TRBJ2-1	TGTGCCACGAACCCCGACAGGGGGCGAGACAATGAGCAGTTCTTC	CATNPDRGRDNEQFF
-	-	TRBV20-1	TRBJ2-5	TGCAGTGCTATGGGGGAAGAGACCCAGTACTTC	CSAMGEETQYF
-	-	TRBV6-1	TRBJ2-7	TGTGCCAGCAGTCTCGCCGGGGGTTCCTACGAGCAGTACTTC	CASSLAGGSYEQYF
-	TRBD2	TRBV28	TRBJ2-1	TGTGCCAGCACCACCCCCGCGGGAGGGCCCACCTACAATGAGCAGTTCTTC	CASTTPAGGPTYNEQFF
once	-	TRBV2	TRBJ2-1	TGTGCCAGCAGCCCCTCCGGGACTCCCGAGGGAAATGAGCAGTTCTTC	CASSPSGTPEGNEQFF